The 22 T cell receptor beta chains given below trace back to one sample, sequenced in a study of response to subunit inactivated influenza vaccine listed by TCRdb under 2018. Library preparation used RT-PCR. These reads were obtained on an Illumina HiSeq 2500. TCRdb reworked the public reads: Q25 trimming with fastp, MiXCR clone assembly, productive beta chains retained. CDR3 protein sequences are deduplicated, and each keeps its most common genes and DNA. This sample lists about 800,000 distinct CDR3 sequences; 21% were detected once. About 10% of the sample rests with the top ten. The source material was PBMCs from blood, sampled roughly 5 days after vaccination. These receptors were collected from a middle-aged man who received an inactivated influenza vaccine. Donor details come from another sample of the same person, matched by shared clones.

The chain employs TRBV21-1 and TRBJ2-7; the table assigns TRBD2, which was not confirmed against the DNA. TRBV21-1 is a recognized pseudogene. CDR3 length equals 10 residues. This CDR3 reads CAALACEQYF. The CDR3 nucleotides read TGTGCCGCCCTTGCGTGCGAGCAGTACTTC.

The chain is built from TRBV7-8 and TRBJ2-3, with 11 bases that match TRBD2. Losses at the gene ends were 5 bases for V and 4 bases for J; bases not matched to a gene: 5. The V gene's germline CDR1 is SGHVS and CDR2 FQNEAQ. There are 15 residues in the CDR3. The CDR3 DNA follows: TGTGCCAGCAGCGCTACTAGCGGGAGTGCAGATACGCAGTATTTT. Its translation: CASSATSGSADTQYF.

V is TRBV6-2 or TRBV6-3 and J is TRBJ2-1, with TRBD2 matching 9 bases. After removal of 6 bases from V and 9 bases from J, the junction contained 15 bases not matched to a gene. CDR1 and CDR2 (germline): MNHEY, SVGEGT. This CDR3 region has 16 residues. CDR3: CASRHSGRPGLVEQFF. CDR3 nucleotides: TGTGCCAGCAGGCATAGCGGGAGACCGGGTTTGGTTGAGCAGTTCTTC.

This chain connects TRBV7-9 to TRBJ2-5; 8 bases are shared with TRBD2. The CDR3 runs to 13 residues. Germline V CDR1 and CDR2: SEHNR, FQNEAQ (reference sequence). The trim removed 5 bases at V and 5 bases at J, leaving 4 bases unmatched. The chain's CDR3 is CASSVSGMETQYF. CDR3 in DNA: TGTGCCAGCAGCGTTAGCGGGATGGAGACCCAGTACTTC.

This clonotype came up a few times. The chain recombines TRBV5-5 with TRBJ1-1; possible D gene TRBD1, 6 bases. The CDR3 is 16 amino acids. Trimming stripped 7 bases from V and 4 bases from J, with 23 bases between. Germline V gives CDR1 SGHKS, CDR2 YYEKEE (reference sequence). The DNA of the CDR3 is TGTGCCAGCGCTCAGGTCCAGGGGTTACGAGGCACTGAAGCTTTCTTT. This encodes CASAQVQGLRGTEAFF.

CDR3 residues: CASSISMRGTDTQYF. The CDR3 DNA follows: TGTGCCAGCAGTATTTCAATGCGGGGGACAGATACGCAGTATTTT. V gene TRBV2 combines with J gene TRBJ2-3; 7 bases are a match to TRBD2. CDR1 is SNHLY, CDR2 FYNNEI, per germline. This CDR3 region has 15 residues. Trimming removed 5 bases from V and 3 bases from J; junction bases left unmatched: 8.

This clonotype came up a few times. J is TRBJ2-1 and V is TRBV5-5; the D gene is possibly TRBD2 (6 bases). Germline-derived CDR1 and CDR2 are SGHKS and YYEKEE (reference sequence). CDR3 length equals 15 residues. V lost 2 bases to trimming and J lost 2 bases, with 11 bases between them. The CDR3 nucleotides are TGTGCCAGCAGCTTCGGACTACAAGCCTACAATGAGCAGTTCTTC. Amino acid sequence: CASSFGLQAYNEQFF.

J is TRBJ2-1 and V is TRBV28, with 13 bases identical to TRBD2. Trimming cost V 5 bases and J 9 bases; bases outside gene matches: 4. This CDR3 region has 14 residues. Germline values: CDR1 MDHEN, CDR2 SYDVKM. CDR3 DNA sequence: TGTGCCAGCAGTCTGGGACTAGCGGGAATTGAGCAGTTCTTC. Its translation: CASSLGLAGIEQFF.

The V and J genes are TRBV20-1 and TRBJ2-1; D tentatively reads TRBD1 or TRBD2 (6 bases each). The ends were cut back, 1 base at V and 5 bases at J, with 18 bases in the middle. The germline gives CDR1 DFQATT, CDR2 SNEGSKA (reference sequence). The CDR3 totals 16 residues. DNA of the CDR3: TGCAGTGCTAGAGCGAGAGTGGGGGGCGCCGACAATGAGCAGTTCTTC. The encoded protein is CSARARVGGADNEQFF.

J is TRBJ2-3 and V is TRBV5-8; tentative D call: TRBD2 (6 bases). This CDR3 has 17 amino acids. Germline V CDR1 and CDR2: SGHTS, YDEGEE. Trimming removed 2 bases at V and 0 bases at J, with 16 bases between. CDR3 bases: TGTGCCAGCAGCTTCCTGTCTTCTAGCGAGAGCACAGATACGCAGTATTTT. Its protein product is CASSFLSSSESTDTQYF.

The chain is built from TRBV18 and TRBJ2-1; D might be TRBD2 (6 bases). This CDR3 region has 17 residues. Trimming left V 6 bases short and J 1 base short, with 19 bases between. CDR1 is KGHSH, CDR2 LQKENI, per germline. CDR3 DNA: TGTGCCAGCTCCCCCGGGGGACTTCAACGGTCCTACAATGAGCAGTTCTTC. Its protein product is CASSPGGLQRSYNEQFF. Full variable domain (remainder filled in from reference TRBV18 and TRBJ2-1): NAGVMQNPRHLVRRRGQEARLRCSPMKGHSHVYWYRQLPEEGLKFMVYLQKENIIDESGMPKERFSAEFPKEGPSILRIQQVVRGDSAAYFCASSPGGLQRSYNEQFFGPGTRLTVL.

The sample holds a few counts of this clonotype. V is TRBV20-1 and J is TRBJ2-1; possibly TRBD1 for D (6 bases). The CDR3 covers 13 residues. Deletions cut 2 bases from V and 6 bases from J, with 11 bases between. In germline, CDR1 is DFQATT, CDR2 SNEGSKA (reference sequence). Here the CDR3 DNA reads TGCAGTGCTAGATTCCCCAGGGGCAATGAGCAGTTCTTC. This encodes CSARFPRGNEQFF.

V gene TRBV5-5 combines with J gene TRBJ1-2; D unresolved. The CDR3 totals 12 residues. V shed 4 bases and J shed 9 bases, with 13 bases lying between them. Per germline, CDR1 SGHKS and CDR2 YYEKEE (reference sequence). CDR3 nucleotides: TGTGCCAGCAGCCTCGGGCTCTTCTGCTACACCTTC. This gives the protein CASSLGLFCYTF.

V gene TRBV6-2 or TRBV6-3 combines with J gene TRBJ2-7; weak D call: TRBD2 (5 bases). Trimming removed 5 bases at V and 2 bases at J, with 13 bases between. Looked up from germline, CDR1 is MNHEY and CDR2 is SVGEGT. The CDR3 is 14 residues long. CDR3 sequence reads: CASSQLTGTYEQYF. The CDR3 nucleotides read TGTGCCAGCAGTCAACTAACCGGGACCTACGAGCAGTACTTC.

This clonotype was seen a single time. The chain carries TRBV5-5 and TRBJ2-2, with unresolved D. The germline CDR1 and CDR2 sequences are SGHKS and YYEKEE (reference sequence). This CDR3 has 17 amino acids. V shed 1 base and J shed 6 bases, with 19 bases lying between them. CDR3 sequence reads: CASSLLARQAGPGELFF. The CDR3 bases are TGTGCCAGCAGCTTGTTGGCCCGCCAGGCCGGTCCCGGGGAGCTGTTTTTT.

This clonotype occurred many times. The germline gene is not matched at one end of the junction; a read error may be the cause. This chain joins TRBV5-1 and TRBJ2-7; possibly TRBD1 or TRBD2 for D (5 bases each). Per the germline V gene, CDR1 is SGHRS and CDR2 is YFSETQ. The CDR3 contains 13 residues. CDR3 sequence (DNA): TGTGCCAGCAGCCCGGGGCTCTCCTACGAGCAGTACTTC. Its protein product is CASSPGLSYEQYF. Based on the CDR3 plus reference TRBV5-1 and TRBJ2-7, the full variable domain is KAGVTQTPRYLIKTRGQQVTLSCSPISGHRSVSWYQQTPGQGLQFLFEYFSETQRNKGNFPGRFSGRQFSNSRSEMNVSTLELGDSALYLCASSPGLSYEQYFGPGTRLTVT.

This clonotype has a handful of counts. This chain uses TRBV12-3 or TRBV12-4 with TRBJ2-1, with D perhaps TRBD1 (5 bases). This CDR3 is built from 15 residues. Trimming took 2 bases from V and 0 from J, leaving 8 bases between them. For the CDR3, the DNA is TGTGCCAGCAGTTTACGACAGCCCTCCTACAATGAGCAGTTCTTC. Its protein product is CASSLRQPSYNEQFF.

V gene TRBV7-8 combines with J gene TRBJ2-5; weak D call: TRBD2 (5 bases). The CDR3 has 15 residues. Trimming took 6 bases from V and 5 from J, leaving 19 bases between them. Germline CDR1 SGHVS, CDR2 FQNEAQ. The CDR3 DNA reads TGTGCCAGCAGAAAGTCTAGACCCGGCGGGGAGACCCAGTACTTC. Protein sequence: CASRKSRPGGETQYF.

The chain uses TRBV7-3 and TRBJ2-5, with no clear D. The V end was cut by 4 bases, the J end by 5 bases, with 11 bases between. This CDR3 has 13 amino acids. Germline loops: CDR1 SGHTA, CDR2 FQGTGA. The CDR3 here is CASSSVPGETQYF. The CDR3 nucleotides read TGTGCCAGCAGCTCGGTACCTGGGGAGACCCAGTACTTC.

CDR3 sequence (DNA): TGCAGTGCTAGTCTGGGGACCCCGAAAGAGACCCAGTACTTC. Translated: CSASLGTPKETQYF. The V call is TRBV20-1, the J call TRBJ2-5, with D possibly being TRBD1 or TRBD2 (5 bases each). Trimming took 3 bases from V and 3 from J, leaving 14 bases between them. The CDR3 is made up of 14 amino acids. The germline V gene encodes CDR1 DFQATT and CDR2 SNEGSKA (reference sequence).

CDR3 sequence (DNA): TGCAGTGCTAGAGATTTAGGGTTAGACGAGCAGTACTTC. It is translated as CSARDLGLDEQYF. The V and J genes are TRBV20-1 and TRBJ2-7; no clear D. The length of the CDR3 is 13 residues. V was shortened by 0 bases and J by 5 bases, with 11 bases between the two germline ends. Looked up from germline, CDR1 is DFQATT and CDR2 is SNEGSKA (reference sequence).

This clonotype appeared a few times. V gene TRBV20-1 combines with J gene TRBJ2-3, with 12 bases matching TRBD2. The ends lost 6 bases at V and 3 bases at J; junction bases unmatched: 7. This CDR3 has 15 amino acids. CDR1 DFQATT and CDR2 SNEGSKA come from the germline V gene (reference sequence). CDR3 region: CSANRLAGVTDTQYF. The CDR3 DNA reads TGCAGTGCCAACCGACTAGCGGGAGTTACAGATACGCAGTATTTT.